This T cell receptor (beta chain) was sequenced in a study of cytomegalovirus exposure and HLA in healthy donors. Primers for the PCR totalled 60 Vbeta and 13 Jbeta. This table comes from immunoSEQ multiplex PCR, and its TCRdb copy is limited to in-frame clones, with some not included. The sample table includes 96,000 or so clones. The CDR3 spans 16 residues. Trimming shortened V by 5 bases and J by 2 bases, and 18 bases separated the two germline ends. Germline loops: CDR1 SNHLY, CDR2 FYNNEI. V is TRBV2 and J is TRBJ1-1, with D perhaps matching TRBD1 (5 bases). The source is a woman aged 25 to 45 in good health and CMV-seronegative. Sequencing was performed on PBMCs. In DNA form, the CDR3 reads TGTGCCAGCAGTCTAGGGGAGGGATGGCGTAACACTGAAGCTTTCTTT. Its protein product is CASSLGEGWRNTEAFF.